This record concerns one TCR beta chain sequence. Its antigen is unidentified. Stated time point: newly diagnosed GD, antithyroid drugs for less than 3 months. RNA isolated from PBMCs was used to make the TCR library. The source of the patients was an endocrinology department in Xi'an, China. The germline V gene has CDR1 SGHRS and CDR2 YFSETQ. Trimming pared 7 bases from V and 1 base from J, leaving 11 bases between. This CDR3 region has 13 residues. The data are from a study of regulatory T cells in long-lasting Graves disease. Regarding the study as a whole: Clonotypes that were public and shared totalled approximately 3,000 in persistent patients versus about 1,000 in new patients.

HTBI primers from iRepertoire and Arm-PCR of CDR3 regions yielded the TCR beta libraries. Each CDR3 protein is one row after TCRdb ran MiXCR on the multiplex PCR reads. The table shows about 540,000 distinct CDR3 sequences, with roughly 13% occurring only once. These data were likewise used in another study, on T cells in Graves' hyperthyroidism and ophthalmopathy.

This receptor was obtained from a man aged 25 to 40 with Graves disease. The V call is TRBV5-1, the J call TRBJ1-2; D gene ambiguous. Sequencing used peripheral blood mononuclear cells (PBMCs), obtained at new diagnosis, from a patient treated with antithyroid drugs. CDR3 DNA: TGCGCCAGCGGCGACGCCTTTAACTATGGCTACACCTTC. It specifies CASGDAFNYGYTF.